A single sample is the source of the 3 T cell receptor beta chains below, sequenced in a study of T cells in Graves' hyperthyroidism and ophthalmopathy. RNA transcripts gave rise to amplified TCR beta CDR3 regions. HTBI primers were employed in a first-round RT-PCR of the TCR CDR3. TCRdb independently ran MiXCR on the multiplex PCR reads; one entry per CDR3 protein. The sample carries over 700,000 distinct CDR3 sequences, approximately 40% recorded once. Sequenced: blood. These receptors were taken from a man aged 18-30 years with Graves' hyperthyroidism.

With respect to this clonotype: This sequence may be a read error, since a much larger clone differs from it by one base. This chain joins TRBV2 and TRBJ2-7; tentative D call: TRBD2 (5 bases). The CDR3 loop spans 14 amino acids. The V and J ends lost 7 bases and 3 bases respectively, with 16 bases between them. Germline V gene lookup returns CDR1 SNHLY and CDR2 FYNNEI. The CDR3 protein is CASTPRGQDYEQYF. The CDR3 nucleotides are TGTGCCAGCACCCCGCGAGGGCAGGACTACGAGCAGTACTTC.

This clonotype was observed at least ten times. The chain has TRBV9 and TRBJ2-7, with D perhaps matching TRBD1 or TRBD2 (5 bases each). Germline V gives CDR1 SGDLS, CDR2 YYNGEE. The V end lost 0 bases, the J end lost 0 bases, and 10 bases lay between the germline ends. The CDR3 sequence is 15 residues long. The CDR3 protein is CASSVDGTSSYEQYF. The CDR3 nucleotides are TGTGCCAGCAGCGTAGACGGGACGTCCTCCTACGAGCAGTACTTC.

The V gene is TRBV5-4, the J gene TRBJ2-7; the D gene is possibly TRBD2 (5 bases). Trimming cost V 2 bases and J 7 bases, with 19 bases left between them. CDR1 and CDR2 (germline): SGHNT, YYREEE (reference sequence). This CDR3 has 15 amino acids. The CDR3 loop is CASSLPDGRAEEQYF. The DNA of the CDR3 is TGTGCCAGCAGCTTACCGGACGGCCGAGCGGAAGAGCAGTACTTC.